This passage covers 14 T cell receptor beta chains from one sample sequenced in a study of T cell changes during pregnancy in multiple sclerosis (dated by TCRdb to 2018 to 2020). The receptor library was made with the immunoSEQ multiplex PCR assay. What TCRdb holds here is the immuneACCESS table cut down to in-frame rearrangements. Part of the clones is not present; checked against another copy, under half of the missing clones reflect an unresolved V gene, and the others are unexplained. The sample data list 65,000 to 85,000 clones, and roughly 91% of these were observed just once. The top ten clonotypes cover about 0.3% of the sample. The material sequenced was CD4+ T cells from peripheral blood mononuclear cells, taken after pregnancy. These receptors came from a female donor with multiple sclerosis, enrolled in a pregnancy study.

This rearrangement joins TRBV6-4 to TRBJ1-1; 11 bases match TRBD1. The germline CDR1 and CDR2 sequences are MRHNA and SNTAGT. This CDR3 is 15 amino acids long. V gave up 10 bases and J gave up 5 bases; unmatched junction bases: 12. CDR3 sequence (DNA): TGTGCCAACCCACCCGGGACAGGGGGAGGTACTGAAGCTTTCTTT. Residues: CANPPGTGGGTEAFF.

The CDR3 loop is CASSGSNSPVEQYF. The CDR3 bases are TGCGCCAGCAGTGGGTCAAACAGCCCCGTCGAGCAGTACTTC. The rearrangement joins TRBV10-1 to TRBJ2-7, with D unclear. The CDR3 contains 14 residues. The V gene's germline CDR1 is WNHNN and CDR2 SYGVQD (reference sequence). V shed 4 bases and J shed 6 bases, with 16 bases lying between them.

This rearrangement joins TRBV5-1 to TRBJ1-2, with D possibly TRBD1 on 5 matching bases. This CDR3 has 18 residues. Germline assignment: CDR1 SGHRS and CDR2 YFSETQ. Trimming stripped 4 bases from V and 4 bases from J, with 26 bases between. The CDR3: CASSGGLGGSGGGYGYTF. CDR3 bases: TGCGCCAGCAGCGGAGGCCTTGGGGGGTCCGGGGGTGGCTATGGCTACACCTTC. Filled out from reference TRBV5-1 and TRBJ1-2, the complete variable domain reads KAGVTQTPRYLIKTRGQQVTLSCSPISGHRSVSWYQQTPGQGLQFLFEYFSETQRNKGNFPGRFSGRQFSNSRSEMNVSTLELGDSALYLCASSGGLGGSGGGYGYTFGSGTRLTVV.

This chain connects TRBV20-1 to TRBJ1-1; D gene unclear. CDR1 and CDR2 (germline): DFQATT, SNEGSKA (reference sequence). The V and J ends lost 3 bases and 7 bases respectively, with 9 bases between them. This CDR3 is built from 11 residues. CDR3 region: CSASRTVEAFF. As DNA, the CDR3 is TGCAGTGCTAGTCGAACGGTTGAAGCTTTCTTT.

The gene calls are TRBV27 and TRBJ1-5; D call uncertain. The CDR3 is 13 residues long. From germline, CDR1 is MNHEY and CDR2 SMNVEV (reference sequence). Between the trimmed V and J ends, which lost 5 bases and 6 bases, there was a span of 11 bases. For the CDR3, the DNA is TGTGCCAGCAGTGACGGGGAAGGTCAGCCCCAGCATTTT. Translating it yields CASSDGEGQPQHF.

The table lists this clone with a count of one. The J gene is TRBJ2-1, the V gene TRBV5-1; 11 bases fit TRBD1. The length of the CDR3 is 14 residues. The germline CDR1 and CDR2 sequences are SGHRS and YFSETQ. V shed 4 bases and J 9 bases; nucleotides not matched to a gene: 6. The CDR3 sequence is CASSIGTGGLEQFF. As DNA, the CDR3 is TGCGCCAGCAGCATAGGGACAGGGGGTCTTGAGCAGTTCTTC. Drawing the rest from reference TRBV5-1 and TRBJ2-1, the complete variable domain is KAGVTQTPRYLIKTRGQQVTLSCSPISGHRSVSWYQQTPGQGLQFLFEYFSETQRNKGNFPGRFSGRQFSNSRSEMNVSTLELGDSALYLCASSIGTGGLEQFFGPGTRLTVL.

This clone has just a few counts. The V call is TRBV5-5, the J call TRBJ1-2, with a tentative D call TRBD1 (6 bases). The V end lost 1 base, the J end lost 4 bases, and 11 bases lay between the germline ends. In germline, CDR1 is SGHKS, CDR2 YYEKEE (reference sequence). The length of the CDR3 is 14 residues. Written as DNA, the CDR3 is TGTGCCAGCAGCTTGTATGAGGACAGCTATGGCTACACCTTC. It specifies CASSLYEDSYGYTF.

In its sample, this clone was seen once. This rearrangement joins TRBV30 to TRBJ1-1; a possible D gene is TRBD1 (6 bases). V lost 3 bases to trimming and J lost 7 bases, with 15 bases between them. Germline V gives CDR1 GTSNPN, CDR2 SVGIG (reference sequence). The CDR3 length is 13 residues. The DNA for the CDR3 is TGTGCCTGGAGGGATACAGGGAAGGGTGAAGCTTTCTTT. This translates into CAWRDTGKGEAFF.

This chain uses TRBV28 with TRBJ2-2, with D possibly being TRBD2 (5 bases). Per germline, CDR1 MDHEN and CDR2 SYDVKM. V was pared by 6 bases and J by 6 bases, with 14 bases between. This CDR3 has 14 amino acids. CDR3 in DNA: TGTGCCAGCAGCATATGGGCGGGCGCCGGGGAGCTGTTTTTT. As protein: CASSIWAGAGELFF.

CDR3 in amino acids: CASSATGGDTEAFF. The CDR3 DNA follows: TGTGCCAGCAGCGCGACAGGGGGGGATACTGAAGCTTTCTTT. The chain carries TRBV9 and TRBJ1-1; 9 bases fit TRBD1. CDR1 and CDR2 (germline): SGDLS, YYNGEE. V lost 3 bases, J lost 5 bases, and 5 bases stayed unmatched. The CDR3 has 14 amino acids.

The rearrangement joins TRBV5-6 to TRBJ1-4; perhaps TRBD1 as D (5 bases). The germline V gene encodes CDR1 SGHDT and CDR2 YYEEEE. The CDR3 runs 14 residues. V dropped 4 bases and J dropped 3 bases, with 10 bases sitting between them. The CDR3 nucleotides are TGTGCCAGCAGCAAAGGGGATGCTAATGAAAAACTGTTTTTT. Its protein is CASSKGDANEKLFF.

This chain connects TRBV10-3 to TRBJ2-1, with TRBD2 matching over 9 bases. V gave up 3 bases and J gave up 5 bases; unmatched junction bases: 8. The CDR3 consists of 16 residues. Germline V lookup: CDR1 ENHRY, CDR2 SYGVKD. CDR3 coding DNA: TGTGCCATCAGTGAAGGGGGCGGGGGGGCCGACAATGAGCAGTTCTTC. It yields the protein CAISEGGGGADNEQFF.

The chain links TRBV5-1 to TRBJ2-5, with D possibly being TRBD1 (5 bases). V was cut by 5 bases and J by 2 bases, with 16 bases left in between. The germline V gene encodes CDR1 SGHRS and CDR2 YFSETQ. This CDR3 contains 15 residues. CDR3 region: CASRDVQGKQETQYF. As DNA, the CDR3 is TGCGCCAGCAGAGATGTGCAGGGAAAACAAGAGACCCAGTACTTC.

V usage is TRBV19 and J usage is TRBJ1-5; 8 bases fit TRBD1. CDR3 length equals 15 residues. The J segment lost 5 bases and the V segment lost 8 bases, leaving 11 bases of the junction unmatched. Germline V gene data show CDR1 as LNHDA and CDR2 as SQIVND (reference sequence). The CDR3 DNA follows: TGTGCCAGTGCTATGACCCCGACAGGGGATCAGCCCCAGCATTTT. Its protein product is CASAMTPTGDQPQHF.